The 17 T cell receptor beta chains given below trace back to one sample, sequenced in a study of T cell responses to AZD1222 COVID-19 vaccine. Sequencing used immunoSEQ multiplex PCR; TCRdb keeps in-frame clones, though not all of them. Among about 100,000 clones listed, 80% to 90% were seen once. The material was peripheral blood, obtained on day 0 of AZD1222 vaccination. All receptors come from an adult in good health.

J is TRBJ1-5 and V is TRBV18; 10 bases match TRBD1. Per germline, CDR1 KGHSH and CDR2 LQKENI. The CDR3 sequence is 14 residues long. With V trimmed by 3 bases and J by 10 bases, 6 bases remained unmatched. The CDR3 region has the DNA TGTGCCAGCTCACCGACAGGGGGCCTGAATCCCCAGCATTTT. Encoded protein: CASSPTGGLNPQHF.

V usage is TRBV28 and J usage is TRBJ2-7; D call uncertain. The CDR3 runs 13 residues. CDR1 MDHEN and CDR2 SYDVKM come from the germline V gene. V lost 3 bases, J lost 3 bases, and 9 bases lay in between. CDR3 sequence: CASSFPNDYEQYF. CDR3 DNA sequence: TGTGCCAGCAGTTTCCCCAATGACTACGAGCAGTACTTC.

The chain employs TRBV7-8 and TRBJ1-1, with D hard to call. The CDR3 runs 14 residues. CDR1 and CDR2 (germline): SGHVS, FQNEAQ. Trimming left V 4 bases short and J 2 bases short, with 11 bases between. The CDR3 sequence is CASSSNHKNTEAFF. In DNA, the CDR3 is TGTGCCAGCAGCTCTAATCACAAAAACACTGAAGCTTTCTTT. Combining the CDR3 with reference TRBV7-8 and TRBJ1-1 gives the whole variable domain GAGVSQSPRYKVAKRGQDVALRCDPISGHVSLFWYQQALGQGPEFLTYFQNEAQLDKSGLPSDRFFAERPEGSVSTLKIQRTQQEDSAVYLCASSSNHKNTEAFFGQGTRLTVV.

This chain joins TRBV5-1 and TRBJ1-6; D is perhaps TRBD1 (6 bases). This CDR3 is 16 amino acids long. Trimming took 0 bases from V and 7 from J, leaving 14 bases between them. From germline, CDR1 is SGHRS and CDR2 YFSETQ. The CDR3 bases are TGCGCCAGCAGCTTGGATCGTTGGACAGAAAATTCACCCCTCCACTTT. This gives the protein CASSLDRWTENSPLHF.

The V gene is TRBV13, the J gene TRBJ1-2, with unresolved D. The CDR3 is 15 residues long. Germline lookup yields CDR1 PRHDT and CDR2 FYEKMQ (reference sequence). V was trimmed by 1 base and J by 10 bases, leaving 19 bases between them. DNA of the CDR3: TGTGCCAGCAGCTTAGAACCCCCTTTGGGCTTGGACTACACCTTC. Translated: CASSLEPPLGLDYTF. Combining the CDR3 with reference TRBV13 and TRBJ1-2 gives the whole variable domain AAGVIQSPRHLIKEKRETATLKCYPIPRHDTVYWYQQGPGQDPQFLISFYEKMQSDKGSIPDRFSAQQFSDYHSELNMSSLELGDSALYFCASSLEPPLGLDYTFGSGTRLTVV.

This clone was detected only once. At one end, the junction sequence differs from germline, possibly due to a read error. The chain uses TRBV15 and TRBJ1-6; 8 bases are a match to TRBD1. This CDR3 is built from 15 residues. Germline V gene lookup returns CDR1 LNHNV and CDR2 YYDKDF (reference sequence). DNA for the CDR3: TGTGCCACCAGCGGAGACAGGGGCCGAGCTTCACCCCTCCACTTT. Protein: CATSGDRGRASPLHF.

CDR3 amino acids: CASGRLSGGDYNEQFF. CDR3 nucleotides: TGTGCCAGCGGACGCTTAAGCGGGGGGGACTACAATGAGCAGTTCTTC. This chain joins TRBV27 and TRBJ2-1; 10 bases map to TRBD2. The CDR3 length is 16 residues. Trimming cost V 8 bases and J 3 bases; bases outside gene matches: 10. Per the germline V gene, CDR1 is MNHEY and CDR2 is SMNVEV (reference sequence).

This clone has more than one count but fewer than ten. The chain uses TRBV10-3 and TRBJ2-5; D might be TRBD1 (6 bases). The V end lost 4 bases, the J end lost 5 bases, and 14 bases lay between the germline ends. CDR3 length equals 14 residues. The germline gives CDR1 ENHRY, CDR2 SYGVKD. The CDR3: CAISANTGSETQYF. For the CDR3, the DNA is TGTGCCATCAGTGCCAACACAGGGTCCGAGACCCAGTACTTC.

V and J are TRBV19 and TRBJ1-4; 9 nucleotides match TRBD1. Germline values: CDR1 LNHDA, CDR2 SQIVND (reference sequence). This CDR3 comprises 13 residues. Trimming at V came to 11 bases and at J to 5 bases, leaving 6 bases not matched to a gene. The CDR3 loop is CAAGTGRNEKLFF. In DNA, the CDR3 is TGTGCCGCAGGGACAGGGCGGAATGAAAAACTGTTTTTT.

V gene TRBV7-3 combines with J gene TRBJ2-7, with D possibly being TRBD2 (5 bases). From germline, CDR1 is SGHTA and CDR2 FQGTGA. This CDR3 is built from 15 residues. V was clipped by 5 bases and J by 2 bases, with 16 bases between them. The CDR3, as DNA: TGTGCCAGCAGCCCGACCCATACGGGAACCTACGAGCAGTACTTC. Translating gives CASSPTHTGTYEQYF.

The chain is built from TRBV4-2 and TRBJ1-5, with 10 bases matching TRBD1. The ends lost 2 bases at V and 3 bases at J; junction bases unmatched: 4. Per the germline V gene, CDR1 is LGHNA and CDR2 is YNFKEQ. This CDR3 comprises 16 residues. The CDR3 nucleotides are TGTGCCAGCAGCCAAACCGGGACAGGGGACAATCAGCCCCAGCATTTT. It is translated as CASSQTGTGDNQPQHF.

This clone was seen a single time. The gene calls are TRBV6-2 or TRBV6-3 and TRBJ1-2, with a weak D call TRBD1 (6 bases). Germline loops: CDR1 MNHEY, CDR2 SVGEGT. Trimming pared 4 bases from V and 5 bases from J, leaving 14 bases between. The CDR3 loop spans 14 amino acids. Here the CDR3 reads CASSFPQGRYGYTF. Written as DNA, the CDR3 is TGTGCCAGCAGTTTCCCCCAGGGGAGGTATGGCTACACCTTC.

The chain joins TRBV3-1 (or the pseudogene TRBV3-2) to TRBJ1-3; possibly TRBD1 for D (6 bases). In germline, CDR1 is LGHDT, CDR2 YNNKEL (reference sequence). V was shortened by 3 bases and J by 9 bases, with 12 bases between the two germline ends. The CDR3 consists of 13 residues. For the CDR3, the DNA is TGTGCCAGCAGCCAGGGGGCACGGGGCACCATATATTTT. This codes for CASSQGARGTIYF.

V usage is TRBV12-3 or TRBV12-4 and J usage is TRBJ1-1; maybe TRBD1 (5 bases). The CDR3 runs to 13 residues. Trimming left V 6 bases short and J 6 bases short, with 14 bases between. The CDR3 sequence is CASSLRGRAEAFF. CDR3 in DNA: TGTGCCAGCAGCCTACGGGGCAGGGCTGAAGCTTTCTTT.

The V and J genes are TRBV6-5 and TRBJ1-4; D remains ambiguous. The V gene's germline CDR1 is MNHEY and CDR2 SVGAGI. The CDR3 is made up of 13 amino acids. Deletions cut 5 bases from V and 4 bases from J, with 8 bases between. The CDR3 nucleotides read TGTGCCAGCAGTCCTAATAATAATGAAAAACTGTTTTTT. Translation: CASSPNNNEKLFF.

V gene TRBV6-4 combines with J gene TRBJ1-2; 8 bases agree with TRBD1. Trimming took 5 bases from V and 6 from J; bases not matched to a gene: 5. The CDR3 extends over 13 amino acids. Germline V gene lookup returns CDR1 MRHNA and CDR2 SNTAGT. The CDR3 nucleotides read TGTGCCAGCAGTCCACAGGGGGGGCATGGCTACACCTTC. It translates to CASSPQGGHGYTF.

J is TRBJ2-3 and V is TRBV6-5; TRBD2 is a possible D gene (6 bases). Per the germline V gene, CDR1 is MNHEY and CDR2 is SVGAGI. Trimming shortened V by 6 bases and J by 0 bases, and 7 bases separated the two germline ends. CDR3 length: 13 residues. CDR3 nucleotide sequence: TGTGCCAGCAGGGGGACTAGCACAGATACGCAGTATTTT. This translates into CASRGTSTDTQYF.